This T cell receptor beta chain came from a study of CD8 T cells in Susac syndrome. The study's findings and limits: The relatively small number of individuals in the TCR sequencing and HLA analysis was acknowledged by the study.

Germline CDR1 reads MNHNS; CDR2 reads SASEGT. The CDR3 is made up of 13 amino acids. The ends were cut back, 2 bases at V and 4 bases at J, with 6 bases in the middle. TEMRA cells were FACS-enriched, and CD8+ and CD4+ T cells were isolated negatively. Notes on this clonotype: Its cognate antigen is unknown.

Random-hexamer reverse transcription was applied to roughly 0.45 to 1 ug RNA. TCRdb recomputed calls from the immunoSEQ multiplex PCR reads with MiXCR, one row per CDR3 protein. This table has around 200,000 distinct CDR3 sequences, about 95% appearing once. Sequencing used CD4+ T cells from PBMCs. The rearrangement joins TRBV6-1 to TRBJ2-1; unclear D gene. The receptor's source is a human donor in good health. CDR3 sequence (DNA): TGTGCCAGCAGTGAATGGCCGTACAATGAGCAGTTCTTC. Translated: CASSEWPYNEQFF.